This T cell receptor beta chain came from a study of blood T cell repertoires in COVID-19. Losses at the gene ends were 0 bases for V and 6 bases for J; bases not matched to a gene: 7. Germline V CDR1 and CDR2: SGDLS, YYNGEE. The CDR3 is 15 residues long. Data came from immunoSEQ multiplex PCR; TCRdb stores just in-frame clones and leaves some out. The repertoire has roughly 570,000 clones, roughly 91% of them found once; the top ten carry under 8.5%. The TCR comes from a woman in her forties or fifties with COVID-19, enrolled during active disease. The J gene is TRBJ2-7, the V gene TRBV9, with 9 bases matching TRBD1. Sequencing was performed on peripheral blood. CDR3 sequence (DNA): TGTGCCAGCAGCGTAGGCCTGGACAGGGGCCTCGAGCAGTACTTC. Protein: CASSVGLDRGLEQYF.